One and the same sample provided the 12 T cell receptor beta chains below, sequenced in a study of Ad26.COV2.S vaccination and SARS-CoV-2 variants. Only in-frame clones appear in the TCRdb table, and some are missing; sequencing was by immunoSEQ multiplex PCR. This table has about 420,000 clones, approximately 87% appearing once. Specified treatment: some 20 received Ad26.COV2.S at low or high dose, single or two shots; roughly 5 received placebo; per-sample allocation not given. Day 63 following the first vaccine or placebo injection was when the samples were taken. Sample: peripheral blood, taken in a trial of Ad26.COV2.S vaccine versus placebo. The receptors derive from a person between 18 and 65 years old who received the Ad26.COV2.S COVID-19 vaccine or a placebo.

V and J are TRBV7-3 and TRBJ2-1; 8 bases align to TRBD2. V was clipped by 5 bases and J by 7 bases; unmatched bases: 10. CDR3 length: 15 residues. Germline V CDR1 and CDR2: SGHTA, FQGTGA. The CDR3 DNA sequence: TGTGCCAGCAGCCCTCCGGGGGGGCCAGGGAATGAGCAGTTCTTC. Translating gives CASSPPGGPGNEQFF.

V and J are TRBV6-2 or TRBV6-3 and TRBJ2-6; D is uncertain. This CDR3 comprises 15 residues. V was shortened by 6 bases and J by 0 bases, with 9 bases between the two germline ends. Germline CDR1 MNHEY, CDR2 SVGEGT. The CDR3 DNA sequence: TGTGCCAGCAGGCCTCATTTCTCTGGGGCCAACGTCCTGACTTTC. Amino acid sequence: CASRPHFSGANVLTF.

The V call is TRBV6-2 or TRBV6-3, the J call TRBJ2-6; unclear D gene. Germline lookup yields CDR1 MNHEY and CDR2 SVGEGT. With 0 bases removed from V and 2 bases from J, the gap between germline ends came to 8 bases. The CDR3 covers 16 residues. The CDR3 nucleotides are TGTGCCAGCAGTTACTCGTCAGGCCCTGGGGCCAACGTCCTGACTTTC. Encoded protein: CASSYSSGPGANVLTF.

This chain's CDR3 is CASSYSHRDMVNEKLFF. CDR3 coding DNA: TGTGCCAGCAGTTACTCGCACCGGGACATGGTTAATGAAAAACTGTTTTTT. The chain uses TRBV6-2 or TRBV6-3 and TRBJ1-4; D is perhaps TRBD1 (6 bases). The germline V gene encodes CDR1 MNHEY and CDR2 SVGEGT. The CDR3 has 17 residues. V was pared by 0 bases and J by 4 bases, with 15 bases between.

On this clone: Sequence at one end of the junction differs from germline and may be a read error. This chain links TRBV28 with TRBJ1-4; possible D gene TRBD1, 5 bases. The V gene's germline CDR1 is MDHEN and CDR2 SYDVKM. The CDR3 has 14 residues. CDR3 amino acids: CASSFSGRNDKLFF. The CDR3 DNA sequence: TGTGCCAGCAGTTTCTCAGGGAGGAATGACAAACTGTTTTTT.

This rearrangement joins TRBV18 to TRBJ1-3, with 9 positions matching TRBD1. V trimming: 5 bases; J trimming: 4 bases; junction bases outside the gene matches: 6. CDR1 is KGHSH, CDR2 LQKENI, per germline. The CDR3 loop spans 15 amino acids. As DNA, the CDR3 is TGTGCCAGCTCAACGGGACAGGGAGGAGGAAACACCATATATTTT. Translating gives CASSTGQGGGNTIYF.

V is TRBV28 and J is TRBJ2-1, with 11 nucleotides matching TRBD2. This CDR3 is built from 13 residues. Trimming at V came to 6 bases and at J to 10 bases, leaving 5 bases not matched to a gene. Germline CDR1 MDHEN, CDR2 SYDVKM. CDR3 sequence (DNA): TGTGCCAGCAGGATGACTAGCGGGGTCGAGCAGTTCTTC. Amino acids: CASRMTSGVEQFF.

The genes are TRBV6-1 and TRBJ2-5; 9 bases agree with TRBD1. Germline V CDR1 and CDR2: MNHNS, SASEGT. V shed 2 bases and J 2 bases; nucleotides not matched to a gene: 6. The CDR3 is 16 residues long. The CDR3 DNA follows: TGTGCCAGCAGTGAAAAGGCAGGGACAGGGCAAGAGACCCAGTACTTC. Its protein product is CASSEKAGTGQETQYF.

This rearrangement joins TRBV4-3 to TRBJ1-6; no definite D call. The CDR3 covers 15 residues. Germline lookup yields CDR1 LGHNA and CDR2 YSLEER. V was pared by 1 base and J by 7 bases, with 11 bases between. CDR3 DNA sequence: TGCGCCAGCAGCCAAGTGTCAGGTCGGAATTCACCCCTCCACTTT. This gives the protein CASSQVSGRNSPLHF.

The rearrangement uses TRBV6-5 and TRBJ1-1; D perhaps matches TRBD1 (5 bases). V was trimmed by 0 bases and J by 2 bases, leaving 10 bases between them. CDR3 size: 15 residues. The germline V gene has CDR1 MNHEY and CDR2 SVGAGI. CDR3 sequence (DNA): TGTGCCAGCAGTTACTCGCGGACAATTAACACTGAAGCTTTCTTT. This sequence encodes CASSYSRTINTEAFF.

The chain is built from TRBV23-1 and TRBJ2-2; D not resolved. TRBV23-1 is classed as an ORF, of uncertain function. The CDR3 is 12 amino acids. Between the trimmed V and J ends, which lost 0 bases and 7 bases, there was a span of 3 bases. CDR3 DNA sequence: TGCGCCAGCAGTCAATCCGACGGGGAGCTGTTTTTT. This encodes CASSQSDGELFF.

V is TRBV4-2 and J is TRBJ2-2; a weak D match, TRBD2 (6 bases). The CDR3 is 15 residues long. CDR1 LGHNA and CDR2 YNFKEQ come from the germline V gene. V was cut by 0 bases and J by 3 bases, with 8 bases left in between. The CDR3 DNA reads as TGTGCCAGCAGCCAAGACGGGGGAGACACCGGGGAGCTGTTTTTT. As protein: CASSQDGGDTGELFF.